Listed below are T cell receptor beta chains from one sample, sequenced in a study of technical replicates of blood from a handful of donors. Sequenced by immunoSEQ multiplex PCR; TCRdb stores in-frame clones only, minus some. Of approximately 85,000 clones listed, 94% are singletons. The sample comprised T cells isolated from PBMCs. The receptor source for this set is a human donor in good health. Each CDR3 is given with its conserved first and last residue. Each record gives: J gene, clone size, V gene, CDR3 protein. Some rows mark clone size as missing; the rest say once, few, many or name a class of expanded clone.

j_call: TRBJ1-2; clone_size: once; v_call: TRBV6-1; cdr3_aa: CASTEPGANYGYTF
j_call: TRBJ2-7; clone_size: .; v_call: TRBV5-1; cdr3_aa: CASSLVGTGAYEQYF
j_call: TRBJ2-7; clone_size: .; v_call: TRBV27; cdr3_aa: CASSPLGGSYEQYF
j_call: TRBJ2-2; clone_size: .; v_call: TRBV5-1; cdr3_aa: CASSSPGVTGELFF
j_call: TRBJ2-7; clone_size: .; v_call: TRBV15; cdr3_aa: CATSSRTGRVTYEQYF
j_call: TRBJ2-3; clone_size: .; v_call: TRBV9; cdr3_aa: CASSAWEGPSTDTQYF
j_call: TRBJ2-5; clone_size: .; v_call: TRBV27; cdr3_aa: CASSLWGRVGGGQETQYF
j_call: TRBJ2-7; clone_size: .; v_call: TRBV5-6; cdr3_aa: CASSLGSYSYEQYF
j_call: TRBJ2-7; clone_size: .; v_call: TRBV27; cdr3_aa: CASSFAGAWGEQYF
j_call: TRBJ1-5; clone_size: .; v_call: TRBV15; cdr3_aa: CATSRDSNTGTGNQPQHF
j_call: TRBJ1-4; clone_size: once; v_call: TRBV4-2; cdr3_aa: CASNSPRGNEKLFF
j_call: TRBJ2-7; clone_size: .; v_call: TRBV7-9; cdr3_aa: CASSLSHPEGTYEQYF
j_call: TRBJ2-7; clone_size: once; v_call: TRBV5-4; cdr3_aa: CASSPEGLAGTYEQYF
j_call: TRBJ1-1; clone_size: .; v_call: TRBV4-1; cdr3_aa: CASSHRSAGGGTEAFF
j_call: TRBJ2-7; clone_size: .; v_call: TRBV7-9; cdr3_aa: CASSLAGQRNSYEQYF
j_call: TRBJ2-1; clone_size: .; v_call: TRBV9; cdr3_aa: CASSVATRSNEQFF
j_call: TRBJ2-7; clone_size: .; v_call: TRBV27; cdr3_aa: CASSSGFEVLGYEQYF
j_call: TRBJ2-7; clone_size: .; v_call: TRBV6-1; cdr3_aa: CASSELRVKYF
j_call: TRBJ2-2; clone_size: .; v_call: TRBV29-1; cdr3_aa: CSVEGTGGSGGAGELFF
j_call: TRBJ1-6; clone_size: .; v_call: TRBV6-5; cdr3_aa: CASSPRDTNSPLHF
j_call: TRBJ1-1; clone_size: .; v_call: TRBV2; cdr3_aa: CASSGGLGYSTEAFF
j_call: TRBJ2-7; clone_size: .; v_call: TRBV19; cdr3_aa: CASSIDPGQAISSYEQYF
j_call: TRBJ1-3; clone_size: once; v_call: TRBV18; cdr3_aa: CASSPPRAGYLSGNTIYF
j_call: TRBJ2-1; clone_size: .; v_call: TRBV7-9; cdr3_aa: CASSLITQEERQFF
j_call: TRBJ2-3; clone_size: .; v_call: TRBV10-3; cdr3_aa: CAISDGLAGGVTDTQYF
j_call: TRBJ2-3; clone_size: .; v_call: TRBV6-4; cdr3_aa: CASSEGTSGTDTQYF
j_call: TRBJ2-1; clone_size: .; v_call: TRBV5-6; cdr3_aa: CASSSRSSGVNEQFF
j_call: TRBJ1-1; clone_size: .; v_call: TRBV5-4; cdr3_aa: CASSPLGARNTEAFF
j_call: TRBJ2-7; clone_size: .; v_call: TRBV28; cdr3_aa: CASSYTSILDEQYF
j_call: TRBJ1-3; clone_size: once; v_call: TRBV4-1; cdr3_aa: CASSQLQGVGNTIYF
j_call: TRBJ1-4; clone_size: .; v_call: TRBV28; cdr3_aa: CASSFGLGEKLFF
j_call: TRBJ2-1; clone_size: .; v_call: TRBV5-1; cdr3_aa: CASSLAAAFVGNEQFF
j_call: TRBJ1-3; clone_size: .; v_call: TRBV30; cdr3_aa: CAWSRTGLSGNTIYF
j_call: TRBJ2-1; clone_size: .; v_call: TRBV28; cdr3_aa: CAIRPGTLFDPYNEQFF
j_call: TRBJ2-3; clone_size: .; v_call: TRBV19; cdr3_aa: CASSPRGDTQYF
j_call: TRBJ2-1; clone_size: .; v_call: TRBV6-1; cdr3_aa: CASSELSRGVHNEQFF
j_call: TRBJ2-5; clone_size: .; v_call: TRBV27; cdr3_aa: CASSPRLAVPPQYF
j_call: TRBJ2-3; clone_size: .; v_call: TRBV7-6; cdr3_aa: CASSPDRSGDTQYF
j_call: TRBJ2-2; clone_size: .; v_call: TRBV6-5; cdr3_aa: CASSHGQGNTGELFF
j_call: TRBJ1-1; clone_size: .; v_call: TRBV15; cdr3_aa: CATSRGWDRGTEAFF
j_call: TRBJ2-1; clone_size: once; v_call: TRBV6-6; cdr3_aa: CASSYAGRNYNEQFF
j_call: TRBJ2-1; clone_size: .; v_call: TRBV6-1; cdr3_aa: CASQSGRDGEQFF
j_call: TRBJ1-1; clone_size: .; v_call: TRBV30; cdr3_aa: CAWSDQAGRLNTEAFF
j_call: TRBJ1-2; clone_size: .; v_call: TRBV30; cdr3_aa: CAWSTGDYGYTF
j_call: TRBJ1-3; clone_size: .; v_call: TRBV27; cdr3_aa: CASRPAGGNTIYF
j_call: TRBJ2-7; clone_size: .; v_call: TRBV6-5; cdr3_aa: CASKSGQGEQYF
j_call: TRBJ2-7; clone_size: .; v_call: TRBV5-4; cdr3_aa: CASSLDRVTYEQYF
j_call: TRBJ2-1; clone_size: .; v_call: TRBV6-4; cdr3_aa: CASSELAGVGNEQFF
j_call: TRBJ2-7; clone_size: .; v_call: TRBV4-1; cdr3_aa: CASSQVGTVYEQYF
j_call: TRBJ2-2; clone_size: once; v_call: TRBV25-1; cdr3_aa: CASSEQTPNTGELFF
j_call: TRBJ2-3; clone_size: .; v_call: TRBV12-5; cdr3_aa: CASGLVRSGVFGTDTQYF
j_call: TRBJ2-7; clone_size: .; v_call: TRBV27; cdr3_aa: CASSFSESYEQYF
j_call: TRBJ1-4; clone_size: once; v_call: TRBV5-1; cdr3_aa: CASSPFQGAFLTNEKLFF
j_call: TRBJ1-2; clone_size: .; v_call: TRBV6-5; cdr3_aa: CASSSPPDRGGGYTF
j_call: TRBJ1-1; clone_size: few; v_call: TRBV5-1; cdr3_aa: CASGSRGSEAFF
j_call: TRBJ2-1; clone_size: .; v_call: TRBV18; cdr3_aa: CASSPPGQGIHNEQFF
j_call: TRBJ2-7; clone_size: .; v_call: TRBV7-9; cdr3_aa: CASTGQGVTYEQYF
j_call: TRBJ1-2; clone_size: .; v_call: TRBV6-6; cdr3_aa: CASSSQGLRAYGYTF
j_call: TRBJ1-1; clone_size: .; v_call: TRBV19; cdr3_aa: CASTPSRGITEAFF